This TCR beta chain was identified during a study of cytomegalovirus exposure and HLA in healthy donors. Study outcomes and limitations: First-cohort TCR clusters tended to co-occur in the 120 or so validation repertoires, a later analysis found. Overall, approximately 150 TCR beta chains were annotated as cytomegalovirus-associated. There were some public TCRs occurring in many donors, but most TCR sequences were rare.

The germline V gene has CDR1 MNHEY and CDR2 SVGAGI. The CDR3 is made up of 15 amino acids. The ends were cut back, 3 bases at V and 4 bases at J, with 15 bases in the middle. Comments on this clone: Its target is unknown.

The repertoire was sequenced with immunoSEQ multiplex PCR; TCRdb's copy has only in-frame clones and lacks some. The sample has 250,000 to 400,000 clones, approximately 88% seen once. The V gene is TRBV6-5, the J gene TRBJ1-1; D remains ambiguous. The TCR sequence derives from a man aged 25 to 40 in good health and CMV-seronegative. The sequencing input was PBMCs. The DNA for the CDR3 is TGTGCCAGCAGTTATGATTTAGTCCAGGCCACTGAAGCTTTCTTT. Its protein product is CASSYDLVQATEAFF.